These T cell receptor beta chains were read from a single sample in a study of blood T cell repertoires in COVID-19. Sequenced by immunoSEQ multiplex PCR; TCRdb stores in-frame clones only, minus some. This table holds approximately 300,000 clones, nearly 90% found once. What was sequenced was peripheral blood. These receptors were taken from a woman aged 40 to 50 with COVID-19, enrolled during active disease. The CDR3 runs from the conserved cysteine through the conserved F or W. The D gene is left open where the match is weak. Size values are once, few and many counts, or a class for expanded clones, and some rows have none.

CASSHIDRSRGYTF,TGTGCCAGCAGCCATATAGACAGGTCCCGAGGCTACACCTTC,NA,NA,14,TRBV3-1/TRBV3-2,TRBJ1-2
CASSYSGRGNTGELFF,TGTGCCAGCAGTTACTCGGGTCGCGGCAACACCGGGGAGCTGTTTTTT,NA,once,16,TRBV6-6,TRBJ2-2
CASTRRTGGVLKGYTF,TGTGCCAGCACCAGGCGGACAGGGGGCGTCTTGAAAGGCTACACCTTC,TRBD1,NA,16,TRBV28,TRBJ1-2
CASSGRGDFDTQYF,TGTGCCAGCAGTGGGCGGGGAGACTTCGATACGCAGTATTTT,NA,once,14,TRBV25-1,TRBJ2-3
CASSLWGDEQFF,TGCGCCAGCAGCTTATGGGGGGATGAGCAGTTCTTC,NA,NA,12,TRBV5-1,TRBJ2-1
CAWSATGYEQYF,TGTGCCTGGAGTGCGACAGGGTACGAGCAGTACTTC,TRBD1,NA,12,TRBV30,TRBJ2-7
CASSLVGGLDQPQHF,TGTGCCAGCAGCTTAGTGGGGGGGTTGGATCAGCCCCAGCATTTT,NA,NA,15,TRBV7-9,TRBJ1-5
CASSSGQGQPQHF,TGTGCCAGTAGTTCTGGACAGGGCCAGCCCCAGCATTTT,TRBD1,NA,13,TRBV19,TRBJ1-5
CASSYSRGYTEAFF,TGTGCCAGCAGCTACTCCCGGGGGTACACTGAAGCTTTCTTT,NA,NA,14,TRBV5-4,TRBJ1-1
CASSLQGLAGSNEQFF,TGTGCCAGCAGCTTACAGGGACTAGCGGGGAGCAATGAGCAGTTCTTC,TRBD2,once,16,TRBV7-3,TRBJ2-1
CAISGQRERVNTQYF,TGTGCCATCAGTGGACAGCGGGAGAGGGTAAATACGCAGTATTTT,TRBD2,NA,15,TRBV10-3,TRBJ2-3
CASSLESYEQYF,TGTGCCAGCAGCTTGGAGAGCTACGAGCAGTACTTC,NA,NA,12,TRBV5-4,TRBJ2-7
CASSYGGTGSYNEQFF,TGTGCCAGCAGTTACGGCGGGACAGGGAGCTACAATGAGCAGTTCTTC,TRBD1,once,16,TRBV6-6,TRBJ2-1
CASSLGTGSQPQHF,TGTGCCAGCAGCCTCGGGACAGGGAGTCAGCCCCAGCATTTT,TRBD1,NA,14,TRBV7-2,TRBJ1-5
CASSLRGQLSSIYF,TGTGCCAGCAGCCTCCGCGGACAGCTCTCATCCATATATTTT,NA,NA,14,TRBV27,TRBJ1-3
CASSYPPRTFGGDQPQHF,TGTGCCAGCAGTTACCCTCCAAGGACGTTCGGAGGCGATCAGCCCCAGCATTTT,NA,NA,18,TRBV6-2/TRBV6-3,TRBJ1-5
CASSLGLDRGTEAFF,TGTGCCAGCAGCTTAGGTCTCGACAGGGGGACTGAAGCTTTCTTT,TRBD1,NA,15,TRBV7-8,TRBJ1-1
CASSPYAEEGFSYNSPLHF,TGTGCCAGCAGCCCATACGCGGAGGAGGGGTTCTCCTATAATTCACCCCTCCACTTT,NA,NA,19,TRBV7-2,TRBJ1-6
CASSYTTFDNTGELFF,TGTGCCAGCAGTTATACGACTTTCGATAACACCGGGGAGCTGTTTTTT,NA,few,16,TRBV6-6,TRBJ2-2
CASSSSNSLQPQHF,TGTGCCAGCAGTTCATCAAATTCTCTACAGCCCCAGCATTTT,NA,NA,14,TRBV28,TRBJ1-5
CSVSSGVGYNEQFF,TGCAGCGTTTCTAGCGGGGTGGGATACAATGAGCAGTTCTTC,TRBD2,once,14,TRBV29-1,TRBJ2-1
CASSQDGGTLFGNTIYF,TGCGCCAGCAGCCAAGACGGGGGTACCCTTTTTGGAAACACCATATATTTT,NA,NA,17,TRBV4-3,TRBJ1-3
CSVGHSSNQPQHF,TGCAGCGTCGGACATAGTAGCAATCAGCCCCAGCATTTT,NA,NA,13,TRBV29-1,TRBJ1-5
CANPGQGKDGYTF,TGCGCCAACCCGGGACAGGGAAAGGATGGCTACACCTTC,TRBD1,once,13,TRBV10-1,TRBJ1-2
CASSPPGGINEQFF,TGTGCCAGCAGCCCCCCCGGAGGAATCAATGAGCAGTTCTTC,NA,once,14,TRBV7-2,TRBJ2-1
CACRPQGAKNIQYF,TGTGCCTGTAGACCGCAGGGAGCCAAAAACATTCAGTACTTC,NA,NA,14,TRBV19,TRBJ2-4
CASSSPSTGGIGEKLFF,TGTGCCAGCAGCTCCCCGAGTACAGGTGGGATCGGTGAAAAACTGTTTTTT,NA,NA,17,TRBV5-4,TRBJ1-4
CASSAGLAKETQYF,TGTGCCAGCAGCGCGGGACTAGCCAAAGAGACCCAGTACTTC,TRBD2,NA,14,TRBV9,TRBJ2-5
CASSESTGLYGYTF,TGTGCCAGCAGTGAATCAACAGGCCTCTATGGCTACACCTTC,NA,NA,14,TRBV25-1,TRBJ1-2